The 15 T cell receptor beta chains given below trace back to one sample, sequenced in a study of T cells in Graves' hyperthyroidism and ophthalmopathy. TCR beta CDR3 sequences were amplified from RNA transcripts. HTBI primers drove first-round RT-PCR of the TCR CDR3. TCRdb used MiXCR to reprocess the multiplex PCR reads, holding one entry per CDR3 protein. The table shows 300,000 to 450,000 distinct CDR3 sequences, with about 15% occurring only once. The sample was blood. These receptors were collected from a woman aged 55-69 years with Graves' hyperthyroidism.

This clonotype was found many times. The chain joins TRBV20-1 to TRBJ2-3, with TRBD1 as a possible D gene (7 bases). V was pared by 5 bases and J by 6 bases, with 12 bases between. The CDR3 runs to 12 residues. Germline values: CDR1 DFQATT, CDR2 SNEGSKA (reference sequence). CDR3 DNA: TGCAGTGCTGCCCAGGGGGGCGATACGCAGTATTTT. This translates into CSAAQGGDTQYF.

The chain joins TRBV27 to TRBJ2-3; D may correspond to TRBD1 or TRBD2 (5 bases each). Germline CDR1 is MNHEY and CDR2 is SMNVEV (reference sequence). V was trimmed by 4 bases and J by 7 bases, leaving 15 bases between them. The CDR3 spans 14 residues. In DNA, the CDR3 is TGTGCCAGCAGTTCTAGCTCGGGACGAAATACGCAGTATTTT. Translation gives CASSSSSGRNTQYF.

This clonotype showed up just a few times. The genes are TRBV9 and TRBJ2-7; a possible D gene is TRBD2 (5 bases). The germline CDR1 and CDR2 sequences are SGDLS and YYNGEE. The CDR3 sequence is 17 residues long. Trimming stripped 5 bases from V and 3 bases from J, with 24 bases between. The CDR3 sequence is CASSSPGAGGLYYEQYF. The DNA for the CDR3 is TGTGCCAGCAGTTCGCCAGGAGCAGGAGGACTCTACTACGAGCAGTACTTC.

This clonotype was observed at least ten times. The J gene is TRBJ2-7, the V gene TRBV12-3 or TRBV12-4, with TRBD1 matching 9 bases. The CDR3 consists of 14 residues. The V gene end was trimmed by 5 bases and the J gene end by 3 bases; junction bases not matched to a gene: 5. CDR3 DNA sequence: TGTGCCAGCAGTGTGACAGGGGGAGTCTACGAGCAGTACTTC. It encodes CASSVTGGVYEQYF.

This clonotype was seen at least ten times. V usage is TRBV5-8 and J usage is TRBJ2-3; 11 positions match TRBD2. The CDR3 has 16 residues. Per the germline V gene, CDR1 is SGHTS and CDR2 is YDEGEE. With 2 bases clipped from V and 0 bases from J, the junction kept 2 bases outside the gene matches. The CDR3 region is CASSFPSGGSTDTQYF. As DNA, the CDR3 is TGTGCCAGCAGCTTCCCTAGCGGGGGGAGCACAGATACGCAGTATTTT.

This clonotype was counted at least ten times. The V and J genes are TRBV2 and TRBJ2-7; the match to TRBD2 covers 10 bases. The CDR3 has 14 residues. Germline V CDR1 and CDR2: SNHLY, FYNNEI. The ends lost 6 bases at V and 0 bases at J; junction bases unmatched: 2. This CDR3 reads CASRQREGSYEQYF. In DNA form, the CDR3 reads TGTGCCAGCAGACAGCGGGAGGGCTCCTACGAGCAGTACTTC.

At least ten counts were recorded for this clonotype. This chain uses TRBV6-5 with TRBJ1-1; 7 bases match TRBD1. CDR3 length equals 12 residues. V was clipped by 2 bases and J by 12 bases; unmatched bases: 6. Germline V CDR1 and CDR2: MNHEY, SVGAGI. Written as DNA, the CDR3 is TGTGCCAGCAGTTACGAGACAGGGATGACTTTCTTT. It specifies CASSYETGMTFF.

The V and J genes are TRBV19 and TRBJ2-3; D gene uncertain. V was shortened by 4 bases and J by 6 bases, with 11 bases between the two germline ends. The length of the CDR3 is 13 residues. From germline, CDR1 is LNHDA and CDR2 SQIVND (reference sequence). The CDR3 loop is CASSRALGDTQYF. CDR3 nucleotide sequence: TGTGCCAGTAGTAGAGCGCTGGGGGATACGCAGTATTTT.

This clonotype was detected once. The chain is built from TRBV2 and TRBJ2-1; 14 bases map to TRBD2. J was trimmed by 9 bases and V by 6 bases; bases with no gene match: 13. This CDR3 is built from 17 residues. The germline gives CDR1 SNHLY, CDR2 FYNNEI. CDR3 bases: TGTGCCAGCAGGGGGGACCTGACTAGCGGGAGGGCTGGTGAGCAGTTCTTC. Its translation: CASRGDLTSGRAGEQFF.

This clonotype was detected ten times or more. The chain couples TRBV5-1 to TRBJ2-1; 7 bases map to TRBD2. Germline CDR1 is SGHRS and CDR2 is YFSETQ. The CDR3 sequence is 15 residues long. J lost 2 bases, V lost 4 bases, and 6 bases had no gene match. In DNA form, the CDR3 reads TGCGCCAGCAGCCCGGAGCTAGCGGCCTACAATGAGCAGTTCTTC. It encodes CASSPELAAYNEQFF.

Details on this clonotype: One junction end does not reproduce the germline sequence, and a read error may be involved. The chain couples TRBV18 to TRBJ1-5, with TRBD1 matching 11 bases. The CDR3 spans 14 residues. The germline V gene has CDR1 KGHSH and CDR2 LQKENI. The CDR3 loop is CAGSPGTGGQPQHF. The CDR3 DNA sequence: TGTGCCGGCTCACCAGGGACAGGGGGTCAGCCCCAGCATTTT.

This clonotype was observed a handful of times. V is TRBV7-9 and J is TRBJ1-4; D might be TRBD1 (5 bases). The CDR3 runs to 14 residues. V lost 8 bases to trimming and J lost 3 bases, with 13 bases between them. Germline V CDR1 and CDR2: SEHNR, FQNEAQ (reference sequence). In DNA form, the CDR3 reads TGTGCCAGCCTAAGGGGATCGTCTAATGAAAAACTGTTTTTT. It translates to CASLRGSSNEKLFF.

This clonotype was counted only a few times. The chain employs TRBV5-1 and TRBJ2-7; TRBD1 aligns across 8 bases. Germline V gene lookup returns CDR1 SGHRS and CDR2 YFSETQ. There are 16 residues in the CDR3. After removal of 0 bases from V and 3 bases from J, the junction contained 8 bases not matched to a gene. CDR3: CASSLAPGTGFYEQYF. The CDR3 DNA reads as TGCGCCAGCAGCTTGGCCCCCGGGACAGGCTTCTACGAGCAGTACTTC.

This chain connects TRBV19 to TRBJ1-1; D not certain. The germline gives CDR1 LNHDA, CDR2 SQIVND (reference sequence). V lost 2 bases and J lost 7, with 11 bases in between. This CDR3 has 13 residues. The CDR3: CASSITVAHEAFF. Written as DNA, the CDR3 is TGTGCCAGTAGTATAACGGTGGCACATGAAGCTTTCTTT. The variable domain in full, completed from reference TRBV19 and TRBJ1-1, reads DGGITQSPKYLFRKEGQNVTLSCEQNLNHDAMYWYRQDPGQGLRLIYYSQIVNDFQKGDIAEGYSVSREKKESFPLTVTSAQKNPTAFYLCASSITVAHEAFFGQGTRLTVV.

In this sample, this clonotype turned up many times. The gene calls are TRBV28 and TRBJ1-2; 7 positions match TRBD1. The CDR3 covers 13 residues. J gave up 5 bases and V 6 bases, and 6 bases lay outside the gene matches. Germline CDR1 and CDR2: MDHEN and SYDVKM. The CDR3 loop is CASSPDRPYGYTF. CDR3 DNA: TGTGCCAGCAGCCCGGACAGGCCATATGGCTACACCTTC.